These 20 T cell receptor beta chains share one sample of origin, sequenced in a study of cytomegalovirus exposure and HLA in healthy donors. It was with 60 Vbeta and 13 Jbeta primers that the PCR ran. Profiled with immunoSEQ multiplex PCR; TCRdb holds only in-frame clones, not every one. The sample has about 200,000 clones; the top ten hold roughly 1.1%. Sequenced material: PBMCs. These receptors came from a girl aged 2 to 9 in good health and CMV-seropositive.

CDR3 sequence reads: CASSQAPGGEAFF. The CDR3 DNA reads TGCGCCAGCAGCCAAGCGCCCGGGGGTGAAGCTTTCTTT. The V gene is TRBV4-1, the J gene TRBJ1-1; D is perhaps TRBD1 (5 bases). Deletions cut 1 base from V and 7 bases from J, with 10 bases between. Per germline, CDR1 MGHRA and CDR2 YSYEKL. The CDR3 is 13 residues long.

This chain connects TRBV6-5 to TRBJ1-4; 11 bases line up with TRBD1. The CDR3 has 12 residues. The trim removed 8 bases at V and 7 bases at J, leaving 0 bases unmatched. Germline loops: CDR1 MNHEY, CDR2 SVGAGI. The CDR3 here is CASGTGGEKLFF. For the CDR3, the DNA is TGTGCCAGCGGGACAGGGGGTGAAAAACTGTTTTTT.

This chain links TRBV10-3 with TRBJ2-7, with D possibly TRBD2 on 6 matching bases. This CDR3 is 16 amino acids long. V lost 4 bases to trimming and J lost 3 bases, with 19 bases between them. Germline CDR1 is ENHRY and CDR2 is SYGVKD. The DNA of the CDR3 is TGTGCCATCAGTGGGCAGGAGGGTTATCCCTACTACGAGCAGTACTTC. It yields the protein CAISGQEGYPYYEQYF.

The chain joins TRBV5-6 to TRBJ2-3; the D gene is possibly TRBD2 (5 bases). Germline V CDR1 and CDR2: SGHDT, YYEEEE. V was cut by 3 bases and J by 4 bases, with 15 bases left in between. The CDR3 loop spans 15 amino acids. The CDR3: CASSWWVATSDTQYF. CDR3 in DNA: TGTGCCAGCAGCTGGTGGGTAGCGACTTCAGATACGCAGTATTTT. Drawing the rest from reference TRBV5-6 and TRBJ2-3, the complete variable domain is DAGVTQSPTHLIKTRGQQVTLRCSPKSGHDTVSWYQQALGQGPQFIFQYYEEEERQRGNFPDRFSGHQFPNYSSELNVNALLLGDSALYLCASSWWVATSDTQYFGPGTRLTVL.

The rearrangement uses TRBV2 and TRBJ1-2, with 7 bases lining up with TRBD1. Germline V gene sequence: CDR1 SNHLY, CDR2 FYNNEI. With 3 bases clipped from V and 4 bases from J, the junction kept 5 bases outside the gene matches. The CDR3 loop spans 14 amino acids. The CDR3 loop reads CASSEDRPSYGYTF. The CDR3 coding sequence is TGTGCCAGCAGTGAGGACAGGCCTTCCTATGGCTACACCTTC.

This sequence joins TRBV5-4 and TRBJ1-2; 7 positions match TRBD1. Germline CDR1 SGHNT, CDR2 YYREEE (reference sequence). V dropped 3 bases and J dropped 4; count of bases not matched to a gene: 6. The CDR3 is 14 residues long. This CDR3 is CASSSRQGLYGYTF. The DNA for the CDR3 is TGTGCCAGCAGCTCTAGACAGGGACTCTATGGCTACACCTTC.

CDR3 loop: CSVEPGSDTQYF. The CDR3 nucleotides are TGCAGCGTTGAACCAGGGTCAGATACGCAGTATTTT. The rearrangement uses TRBV29-1 and TRBJ2-3; D might be TRBD1 (5 bases). The CDR3 extends over 12 amino acids. Germline V CDR1 and CDR2: SQVTM, ANQGSEA. V lost 2 bases, J lost 4 bases, and 7 bases lay in between.

The V call is TRBV5-4, the J call TRBJ1-2; no clear D gene. The CDR3 spans 13 residues. Germline V CDR1 and CDR2: SGHNT, YYREEE (reference sequence). Trimming stripped 4 bases from V and 8 bases from J, with 15 bases between. The CDR3 is CASSPDWARGYTF. The CDR3 DNA reads as TGTGCCAGCAGCCCGGACTGGGCTCGGGGCTACACCTTC.

The chain carries TRBV25-1 and TRBJ1-3; D perhaps matches TRBD1 (6 bases). The CDR3 has 15 amino acids. CDR1 MGHDK and CDR2 SYGVNS come from the germline V gene. The V gene lost 5 bases and the J gene lost 2 bases, with 13 bases spanning the gap. DNA of the CDR3: TGTGCCAGCAGTCCCAAAGGGGGTGCTGGAAACACCATATATTTT. Translating it yields CASSPKGGAGNTIYF. Based on the CDR3 plus reference TRBV25-1 and TRBJ1-3, the full variable domain is EADIYQTPRYLVIGTGKKITLECSQTMGHDKMYWYQQDPGMELHLIHYSYGVNSTEKGDLSSESTVSRIRTEHFPLTLESARPSHTSQYLCASSPKGGAGNTIYFGEGSWLTVV.

The CDR3 loop is CASSVDGTSGRLTYNEQFF. Here the CDR3 DNA reads TGTGCCAGCAGCGTTGACGGGACTAGCGGGAGGTTAACCTACAATGAGCAGTTCTTC. The chain carries TRBV9 and TRBJ2-1, with 15 nucleotides matching TRBD2. Germline V CDR1 and CDR2: SGDLS, YYNGEE. With V trimmed by 2 bases and J by 2 bases, 8 bases remained unmatched. The CDR3 spans 19 residues.

The chain recombines TRBV6-1 with TRBJ1-1, with D unclear. V lost 7 bases and J lost 2, with 11 bases in between. The CDR3 loop spans 13 amino acids. Germline V gene lookup returns CDR1 MNHNS and CDR2 SASEGT. CDR3 loop: CASIGGYNTEAFF. CDR3 nucleotides: TGTGCCAGCATCGGAGGCTACAACACTGAAGCTTTCTTT.

The rearrangement links TRBV27 to TRBJ2-7, with 15 bases lining up with TRBD2. With V trimmed by 3 bases and J by 7 bases, 4 bases remained unmatched. This CDR3 contains 15 residues. CDR1 is MNHEY and CDR2 is SMNVEV in the germline V gene (reference sequence). The chain's CDR3 is CASSFDGTSGREQYF. CDR3 coding DNA: TGTGCCAGCAGTTTTGATGGGACTAGCGGGAGGGAGCAGTACTTC.

V and J are TRBV27 and TRBJ2-5, with D perhaps TRBD1 (6 bases). The J call may be wrong; the DNA end is better matched by TRBJ2-7. The CDR3 runs 13 residues. Germline V gene lookup returns CDR1 MNHEY and CDR2 SMNVEV (reference sequence). Here the CDR3 DNA reads TGTGCCAGCAGAGGGGGACCGTCACACGAGCAGTACTTC. It specifies CASRGGPSHEQYF.

V and J are TRBV6-1 and TRBJ2-3; 10 nucleotides line up with TRBD2. Unmatched junction bases numbered 12, after V lost 0 bases and J lost 6 bases. This CDR3 spans 18 amino acids. Per germline, CDR1 MNHNS and CDR2 SASEGT. The CDR3 spells CASSEALPSGGSIDTQYF. CDR3 bases: TGTGCCAGCAGTGAAGCGCTTCCTAGCGGGGGTTCAATTGATACGCAGTATTTT.

This chain links TRBV29-1 with TRBJ2-1; TRBD2 might be the D (5 bases). This CDR3 has 13 amino acids. With 8 bases removed from V and 0 bases from J, the gap between germline ends came to 11 bases. Germline V lookup: CDR1 SQVTM, CDR2 ANQGSEA. CDR3 coding DNA: TGCAGCTTGGTTGGGAGCTCCTACAATGAGCAGTTCTTC. Amino acid sequence: CSLVGSSYNEQFF.

The chain recombines TRBV28 with TRBJ2-5, with TRBD2 identical over 7 bases. Germline V gene lookup returns CDR1 MDHEN and CDR2 SYDVKM. CDR3 length: 16 amino acids. Trimming at V came to 6 bases and at J to 2 bases, leaving 12 bases not matched to a gene. The CDR3 is CASSLALGLIQETQYF. DNA for the CDR3: TGTGCCAGCAGCCTAGCCCTGGGACTAATACAAGAGACCCAGTACTTC.

The chain carries TRBV10-1 and TRBJ1-1; no clear D gene. The germline V gene encodes CDR1 WNHNN and CDR2 SYGVQD (reference sequence). V was trimmed by 1 base and J by 1 base, leaving 10 bases between them. The length of the CDR3 is 15 residues. CDR3 loop: CASSELSHPNTEAFF. The DNA of the CDR3 is TGCGCCAGCAGTGAGTTATCACACCCGAACACTGAAGCTTTCTTT.

The chain is built from TRBV10-2 and TRBJ1-1; D perhaps matches TRBD1 (6 bases). Between the trimmed V and J ends, which lost 6 bases and 6 bases, there was a span of 17 bases. Germline V gene sequence: CDR1 WSHSY, CDR2 SAAADI. CDR3 length: 14 residues. In DNA form, the CDR3 reads TGCGCCAGCAGACCCACAGGGTCTCTCCCTGAAGCTTTCTTT. It is translated as CASRPTGSLPEAFF.

The chain is built from TRBV2 and TRBJ1-2, with 7 bases fitting TRBD1. CDR3 size: 13 residues. J was trimmed by 5 bases and V by 4 bases; bases with no gene match: 4. The germline CDR1 and CDR2 sequences are SNHLY and FYNNEI. The CDR3 spells CASSGLDRYGYTF. For the CDR3, the DNA is TGTGCCAGCAGTGGGCTGGACAGGTATGGCTACACCTTC.

The V gene is TRBV2, the J gene TRBJ1-1; D unresolved. Germline CDR1 is SNHLY and CDR2 is FYNNEI. The V gene lost 8 bases and the J gene lost 1 base, with 5 bases spanning the gap. The CDR3 extends over 11 amino acids. CDR3: CASVRNTEAFF. DNA of the CDR3: TGTGCCAGCGTGCGGAACACTGAAGCTTTCTTT.